Below, 3 T cell receptor beta chains from the same sample are listed, as sequenced in a study of blood T cell repertoires in COVID-19. Clones were sequenced by immunoSEQ multiplex PCR, and TCRdb holds only the in-frame ones, with some missing. The profile shows 250,000 or so clones, roughly nine tenths of them singletons. Material: peripheral blood. All receptors come from a man in his forties or fifties with active or convalescent COVID-19.

V is TRBV2 and J is TRBJ1-3; D ambiguous. Germline V gene lookup returns CDR1 SNHLY and CDR2 FYNNEI. The CDR3 sequence is 15 residues long. The V end was cut by 6 bases, the J end by 3 bases, with 15 bases between. The CDR3 spells CASRGSNLGGNTIYF. DNA of the CDR3: TGTGCCAGCAGGGGCTCCAACCTGGGTGGAAACACCATATATTTT.

The rearrangement uses TRBV14 and TRBJ1-5, with D perhaps matching TRBD1 (5 bases). This CDR3 has 18 amino acids. CDR1 and CDR2 from the germline V gene are SGHDN and FVKESK. V was pared by 7 bases and J by 0 bases, with 22 bases between. CDR3 loop: CASNNRDSRTNSNQPQHF. CDR3 coding DNA: TGTGCCAGCAACAACCGGGACTCCAGAACTAATAGCAATCAGCCCCAGCATTTT.

The rearrangement uses TRBV29-1 and TRBJ2-2; 14 bases are shared with TRBD2. V was pared by 6 bases and J by 3 bases, with 9 bases of the junction left unmatched. The CDR3 is 17 residues long. Germline V gene sequence: CDR1 SQVTM, CDR2 ANQGSEA. CDR3 in amino acids: CSVGTSGSFVDTGELFF. The CDR3 bases are TGCAGCGTCGGGACTAGCGGGAGTTTTGTGGACACCGGGGAGCTGTTTTTT.